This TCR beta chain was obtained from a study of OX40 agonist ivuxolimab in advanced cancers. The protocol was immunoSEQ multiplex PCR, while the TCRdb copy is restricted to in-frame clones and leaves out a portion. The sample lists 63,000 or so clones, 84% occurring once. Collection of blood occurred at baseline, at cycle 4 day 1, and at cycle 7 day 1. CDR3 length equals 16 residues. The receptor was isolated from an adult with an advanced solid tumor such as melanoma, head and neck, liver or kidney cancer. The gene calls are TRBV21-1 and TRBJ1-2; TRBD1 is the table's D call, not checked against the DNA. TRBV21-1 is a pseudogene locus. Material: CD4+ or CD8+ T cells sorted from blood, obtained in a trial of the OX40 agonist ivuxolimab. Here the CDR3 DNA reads TGTGCCAGCAGCAAAGTGGGGACAGGGCTGAACTATGGCTACACCTTC. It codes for CASSKVGTGLNYGYTF.